These T cell receptor beta chains were read from a single sample in a study of CD8+CD57+ T cells in acquired aplastic anemia. From the reads, TCRdb called clonotypes with MiXCR, one entry per CDR3 protein. The data contain roughly 180,000 distinct CDR3 sequences, about three fifths of them singletons. The sequenced sample consisted of sorted CD4+, CD8+, or CD8+CD57+ T cells (not recorded which) from PBMCs. All receptors derive from a human donor with severe aplastic anemia or a healthy control (not recorded which). CDR3s include the opening cysteine and the closing phenylalanine or tryptophan. Each record gives: clone size, D gene, J gene, V gene, CDR3 DNA, CDR3 protein. D genes are given only for firm matches. For some rows the clone size is stated as once, few or many, or as a class when expanded; others skip it.

>.|.|TRBJ1-6|TRBV7-6
TGTGCCAGCAGCTTAGAGGGATCAGATAATTCACCCCTCCACTTT
CASSLEGSDNSPLHF
>.|TRBD2|TRBJ2-3|TRBV20-1
TGCAGTGCTAGGATGCGGGGGGGCGATACGCAGTATTTT
CSARMRGGDTQYF
>.|.|TRBJ1-3|TRBV15
TGTGCCACCAGCAGAGATAAGTTCCCCACCATATATTTT
CATSRDKFPTIYF
>.|TRBD1|TRBJ1-3|TRBV29-1
TGCAGCGTTGCCGGGGACAGGGGAACTGGAAACACCATATATTTT
CSVAGDRGTGNTIYF
>.|TRBD1|TRBJ1-5|TRBV2
TGTGCCAGCAATGACAGGGTTGTAGCCCAGCCCCAGCATTTT
CASNDRVVAQPQHF
>.|TRBD2|TRBJ2-3|TRBV10-3
TGTGCCACCAGTGAGTCTAGCGGGGGGACCGCAGATACGCAGTATTTT
CATSESSGGTADTQYF
>.|.|TRBJ2-3|TRBV19
TGTGCCAGTAGTCCTCTTATCCAGGGGCCCTCAGATACGCAGTATTTT
CASSPLIQGPSDTQYF
>.|.|TRBJ2-1|TRBV14
TGTGCCAGCAGCTTATTGAACGGCAATGAGCAGTTCTTC
CASSLLNGNEQFF
>many|TRBD1|TRBJ2-7|TRBV19
TGTGCCAGTAGTATAGGGACAGGGGACTACTACGAGCAGTACTTC
CASSIGTGDYYEQYF
>many|.|TRBJ1-2|TRBV14
TGTGCCAGCAGCCACCAAGGGGTCTCTAACTATGGCTACACCTTC
CASSHQGVSNYGYTF
>.|TRBD2|TRBJ2-7|TRBV20-1
TGCAGTGCTATCCCCGTGACTAGCGGAAGCTCCTACGAGCAGTACTTC
CSAIPVTSGSSYEQYF
>few|TRBD1|TRBJ1-1|TRBV24-1
TGTGCCACCAGTGACTCGACAGGGGTGGTCGGTGACACTGAAGCTTTCTTT
CATSDSTGVVGDTEAFF
>.|.|TRBJ1-5|TRBV15
TGTGCCACCAGCATGGGGGTAAATCAGCCCCAGCATTTT
CATSMGVNQPQHF
>.|.|TRBJ2-5|TRBV7-2
TGTGCCAGCAGCTTACCCAGGGTATCCGAGACCCAGTACTTC
CASSLPRVSETQYF
>.|TRBD2|TRBJ2-1|TRBV2
TGTGCCAGCAGTGACACTAGCGGGGCCTACAATGAGCAGTTCTTC
CASSDTSGAYNEQFF
>.|.|TRBJ2-7|TRBV7-3
TGTGCCAGCAGCTTAAAGGGGCGGGGGCGCAGCGAGCAGTACTTC
CASSLKGRGRSEQYF
>.|TRBD1|TRBJ1-3|TRBV10-3
TGTGCCATCAGTGAGTCAGTCCCAGGGGGGAGCTCTGGAAACACCATATATTTT
CAISESVPGGSSGNTIYF
>.|.|TRBJ2-3|TRBV29-1
TGCAGCGTTTGGGGCACAGATACGCAGTATTTT
CSVWGTDTQYF
>.|.|TRBJ2-7|TRBV20-1
TGCAGTGTTAGAGACTCGGGACGGTACCACGAGCAGTACTTC
CSVRDSGRYHEQYF
>.|.|TRBJ2-7|TRBV7-9
TGTGCCAGCAGCTTAGCTGGACACCGCCGCTACGAGCAGTACTTC
CASSLAGHRRYEQYF
>many|.|TRBJ2-7|TRBV6-1
TGTGCCAGCAGTATAAGTTACGAGCAGTACTTC
CASSISYEQYF
>.|TRBD1|TRBJ2-7|TRBV24-1
TGTGCCACCAGTGATCGCCATTTGGGACAGTCGTACTCCTACGAGCAGTACTTC
CATSDRHLGQSYSYEQYF
>.|.|TRBJ1-1|TRBV2
TGTGCCAGCAGTCCGACCGGGGGGAACACTGAAGCTTTCTTT
CASSPTGGNTEAFF
>few|.|TRBJ2-7|TRBV6-1
TGTGCCAGCAGTCTGGGTGTCGAGCAGTACTTC
CASSLGVEQYF
>.|.|TRBJ2-5|TRBV4-2
TGTGCCAGCAGCCAAGATGGTAGCGTACCTCAAGAGACCCAGTACTTC
CASSQDGSVPQETQYF
>.|.|TRBJ2-2|TRBV3-1
TGTGCCAGCAGCCTCCGACTTCTTCGCCGGGACCAGCACACCGGGGAGCTGTTTTTT
CASSLRLLRRDQHTGELFF
>.|.|TRBJ2-1|TRBV10-3
TGTGCCATCAAACCTGTTGAGGCCTCCAATGAGCAGTTCTTC
CAIKPVEASNEQFF
>.|.|TRBJ2-7|TRBV7-8
TGTGCCAGCAGCTTAAGACGGGTCGGGACCTACGAGCAGTACTTC
CASSLRRVGTYEQYF
>many|.|TRBJ2-1|TRBV10-2
TGCGCCAGCAGTGAGGGTGAGCAGTTCTTC
CASSEGEQFF
>.|.|TRBJ2-3|TRBV24-1
TGTGCCACCAGTGACAGTAGCACAGATACGCAGTATTTT
CATSDSSTDTQYF
>.|.|TRBJ1-2|TRBV19
TGTGCCAGTAGACCCTATGGGATATCGAATGGCTACACCTTC
CASRPYGISNGYTF
>.|.|TRBJ1-5|TRBV7-2
TGTGCCAGCAGCCACGACCGGGCGGGAGAGGGACAGCCCCAGCATTTT
CASSHDRAGEGQPQHF
>.|.|TRBJ2-2|TRBV9
TGTGCCAGCAGCGCTCTACCCGGGGCTCCACCCGGGGAGCTGTTTTTT
CASSALPGAPPGELFF
>once|.|TRBJ2-3|TRBV20-1
TGCAGTGCTAATGGGGGGGCAACAGATACGCAGTATTTT
CSANGGATDTQYF
>.|.|TRBJ2-7|TRBV11-2
TGTGCCAGCAGCGGAACGGGAGTCTTGTTATACGAGCAGTACTTC
CASSGTGVLLYEQYF
>.|.|TRBJ2-7|TRBV12-3/TRBV12-4
TGTGCCAGCAGCTTTGAATTAGGGGGATCAAGCTCCTACGAGCAGTACTTC
CASSFELGGSSSYEQYF
>.|.|TRBJ2-2|TRBV6-5
TGTGCCAGCAGTTACTCCAGGGCCTCGAACACCGGGGAGCTGTTTTTT
CASSYSRASNTGELFF
>.|.|TRBJ1-3|TRBV7-8
TGTGCCAGCAGCTTAGACAGCTTCTCTGGAAACACCATATATTTT
CASSLDSFSGNTIYF
>.|TRBD2|TRBJ2-7|TRBV16
TGTGCCAGCAGCCCCGTCGGGTCCGGGGGGTCCTACGAGCAGTACTTC
CASSPVGSGGSYEQYF
>.|.|TRBJ1-1|TRBV7-6
TGTGCCAGCAGCTTAGTCCCGGGGAGGGGAATGAACACTGAAGCTTTCTTT
CASSLVPGRGMNTEAFF
>once|.|TRBJ2-3|TRBV25-1
TGTGCCAGCAGTGAATTAGGGCCGGTCCGTGATACGCAGTATTTT
CASSELGPVRDTQYF
>many|TRBD1|TRBJ1-2|TRBV14
TGTGCCAGCAGCCAAGATGGGACAGGGGATGGCTACACCTTC
CASSQDGTGDGYTF
>.|TRBD1|TRBJ2-7|TRBV7-8
TGTGCCAGCAGCTTGTCCGGGACAGCTCCCTACGAGCAGTACTTC
CASSLSGTAPYEQYF
>.|TRBD2|TRBJ2-2|TRBV9
TGTGCCAGCAGCATGAGCTGGGGGGGTCGACTCACCGGGGAGCTGTTTTTT
CASSMSWGGRLTGELFF
>.|.|TRBJ1-6|TRBV9
TGTGCCAGCAGCGAAGGGGCGCGCAATAATTCACCCCTCCACTTT
CASSEGARNNSPLHF
>.|.|TRBJ2-7|TRBV2
TGTGCCAGCAGTGGGGGCAGTTCGGAAGGATCCTACGAGCAGTACTTC
CASSGGSSEGSYEQYF
>many|TRBD1|TRBJ1-3|TRBV2
TGTGCCAGCAGCGAGGACAGGGCGACTGGAAACACCATATATTTT
CASSEDRATGNTIYF
>.|.|TRBJ2-7|TRBV5-1
TGCGCCAGCAGCAAGGAGTGGGGCGAGCAGTACTTC
CASSKEWGEQYF
>.|TRBD1|TRBJ2-2|TRBV24-1
TGTGCCACCAGCTCGGGACAGGGCCAATTATATTTGAACACCGGGGAGCTGTTTTTT
CATSSGQGQLYLNTGELFF
>.|.|TRBJ2-3|TRBV5-6
TGTGCCAGCAGTTACGGAAACAGCCCAGATACGCAGTATTTT
CASSYGNSPDTQYF
>.|.|TRBJ2-7|TRBV19
TGTGCCAGTAGTGCACGTGTGTTTACTTACTACGAGCAGTACTTC
CASSARVFTYYEQYF
>.|TRBD2|TRBJ2-3|TRBV24-1
TGTGCCACCAGGGCCAGACTAGCGGGAGACTCAGATACGCAGTATTTT
CATRARLAGDSDTQYF
>.|.|TRBJ1-1|TRBV7-3
TGTGCCAGCAGCCCGAGTAAGGCTAACACTGAAGCTTTCTTT
CASSPSKANTEAFF
>few|.|TRBJ2-5|TRBV7-8
TGTGCCAGCAGCTCACCGGCCCTCCAAGAGACCCAGTACTTC
CASSSPALQETQYF
>.|.|TRBJ2-1|TRBV7-8
TGTGCCAGCAGCTCACAGGCTAGCCGCTCCTACAATGAGCAGTTCTTC
CASSSQASRSYNEQFF